The entry that follows covers one T cell receptor (beta chain) sequence. In its sample, this clone was seen a few times. The antigen this receptor binds is unknown. No base-level quality is on record; no much larger clone is a single base apart. Looking up the germline V gene yields CDR1 SGDLS and CDR2 YYNGEE. V is trimmed back by 0 bases and J by 4 bases, and the junction contains 0 bases that no gene match accounts for. The CDR3 starts with the cysteine, ends with the phenylalanine, and has 13 residues. CDR3 DNA only is kept here, 39 bases in frame from base 1. The sample comes from a study of blood T cell repertoires in COVID-19 (TCRdb year 2020). For the study in its entirety: Samples from collaborators originated in the United States, Italy and Spain and spanned both the acute and convalescent phases of COVID-19. The material from the prospective study consisted of cDNA or gDNA derived from T cells, B-cell-depleted T cells, or PBMCs. The dataset comprised deeply sampled blood TCRbeta repertoires from subjects exposed to, actively infected with, or recovered from COVID-19. The repertoires were released in a freely available public database intended as a resource for research on the immune response to SARS-CoV-2. The samples were drawn from the first 160 participants of the ongoing ImmuneRACE study and from 950 to 1,500 subjects provided by 6 global collaborators. A de-identified subject ID, COVID-19 status, age in years and sex were almost always included in the sample metadata. Where HLA class I and class II types were available, the types were taken from metadata supplied by the sample provider, not from assay-based typing. Overall results and qualifications from the work: The amount of clinical and demographic metadata varied by source and participant and was provided uncurated.

TCRbeta CDR3 regions were amplified from genomic DNA by means of the immunoSEQ Assay, a bias-controlled multiplex PCR. The original methods were these. Within the assay, amplification of reference gene primers was used to estimate how many nucleated cells each sample contained. To quantify the absolute abundance of each unique TCRbeta CDR3 rearrangement, sequence reads were collapsed and filtered. For each sample, productive Simpson clonality was calculated as the square root of Simpson's diversity index across productive rearrangements. TCRdb took this table from immuneACCESS and kept in-frame rearrangements with V and J called. Such tables lack part of the clones; where checked against another copy, unresolved V genes explain under half of the gap, and the rest is unexplained. V, J and clone size are those of that table, while D and trimming were read from the DNA. The sample table holds around 63,000 clones, of which about four fifths were seen once. 25% to 35% of the sample comes from the top ten.

Each collaborating institution followed its own protocols to collect whole blood in K2EDTA tubes. Collaborator samples were shipped for TCRbeta analysis as frozen whole blood, isolated PBMCs, or DNA extracted from either sample type. Sequenced sample: peripheral blood. The source of this sequence is an elderly woman with active or convalescent COVID-19. Rearrangement joined TRBV9 to TRBJ2-5; 7 central bases correspond to TRBD2. Read as DNA, the sequence is TGTGCCAGCAGCGTAGGCGGGGGAGAGACCCAGTACTTC. Translated, it reads CASSVGGGETQYF.